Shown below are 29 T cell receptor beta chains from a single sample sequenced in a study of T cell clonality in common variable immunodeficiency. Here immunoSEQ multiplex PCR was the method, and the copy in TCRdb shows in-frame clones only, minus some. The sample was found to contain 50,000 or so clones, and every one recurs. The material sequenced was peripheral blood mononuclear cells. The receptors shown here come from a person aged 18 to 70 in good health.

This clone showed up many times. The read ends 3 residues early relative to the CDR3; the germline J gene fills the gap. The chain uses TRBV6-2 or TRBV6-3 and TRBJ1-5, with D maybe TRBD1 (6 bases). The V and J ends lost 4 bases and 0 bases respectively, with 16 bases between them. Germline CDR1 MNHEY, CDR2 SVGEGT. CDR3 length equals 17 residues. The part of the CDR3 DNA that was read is TGTGCCAGCAGTTTTCCCACGGGACAATATAGCAATCAGCCC. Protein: CASSFPTGQYSNQP. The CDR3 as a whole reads CASSFPTGQYSNQPQHF.

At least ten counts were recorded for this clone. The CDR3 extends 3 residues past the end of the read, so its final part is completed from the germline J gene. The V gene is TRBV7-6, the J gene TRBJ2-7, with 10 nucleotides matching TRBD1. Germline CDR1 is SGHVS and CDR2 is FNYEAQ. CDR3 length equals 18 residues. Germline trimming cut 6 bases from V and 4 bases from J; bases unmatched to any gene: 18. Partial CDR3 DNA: TGTGCCAGCAGTCACCGAGGCGGGACAGGGGTAATATGGTACGAG. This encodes CASSHRGGTGVIWYE. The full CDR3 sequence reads CASSHRGGTGVIWYEQYF.

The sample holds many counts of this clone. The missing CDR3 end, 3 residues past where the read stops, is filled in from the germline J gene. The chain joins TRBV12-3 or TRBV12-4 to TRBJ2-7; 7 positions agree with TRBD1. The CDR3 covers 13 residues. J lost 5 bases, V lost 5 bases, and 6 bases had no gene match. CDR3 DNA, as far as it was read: TGTGCCAGCAGTCTTACCGGGACAGACGAG. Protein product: CASSLTGTDE. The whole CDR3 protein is CASSLTGTDEQYF.

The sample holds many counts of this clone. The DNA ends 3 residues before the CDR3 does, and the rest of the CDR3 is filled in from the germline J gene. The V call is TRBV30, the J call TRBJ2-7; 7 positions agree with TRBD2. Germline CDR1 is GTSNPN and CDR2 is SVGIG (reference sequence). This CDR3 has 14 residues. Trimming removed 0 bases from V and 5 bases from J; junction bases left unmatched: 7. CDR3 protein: CAWSVSSGIDEQYF. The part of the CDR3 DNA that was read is TGTGCCTGGAGTGTCTCTAGCGGCATAGACGAG.

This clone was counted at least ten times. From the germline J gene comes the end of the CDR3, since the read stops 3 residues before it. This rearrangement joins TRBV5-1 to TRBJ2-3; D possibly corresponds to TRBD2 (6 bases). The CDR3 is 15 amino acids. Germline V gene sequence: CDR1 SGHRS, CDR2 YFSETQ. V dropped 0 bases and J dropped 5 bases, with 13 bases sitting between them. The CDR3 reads CASSLEAGMGDTQYF. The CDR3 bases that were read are TGCGCCAGCAGCTTGGAAGCGGGTATGGGAGATACG.

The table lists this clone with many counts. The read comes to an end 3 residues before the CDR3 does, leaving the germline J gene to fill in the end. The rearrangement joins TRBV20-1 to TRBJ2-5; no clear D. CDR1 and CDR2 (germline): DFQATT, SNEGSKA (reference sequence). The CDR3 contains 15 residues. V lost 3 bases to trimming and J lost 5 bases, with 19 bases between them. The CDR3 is CSASSGLNSYETQYF. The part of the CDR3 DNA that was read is TGCAGTGCTAGTAGTGGGTTGAATAGCTACGAGACC.

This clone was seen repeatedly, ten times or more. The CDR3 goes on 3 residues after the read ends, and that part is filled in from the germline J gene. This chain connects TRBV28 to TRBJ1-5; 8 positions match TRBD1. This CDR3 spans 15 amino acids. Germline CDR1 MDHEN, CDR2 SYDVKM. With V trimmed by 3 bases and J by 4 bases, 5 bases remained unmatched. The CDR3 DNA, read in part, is TGTGCCAGCAGTTTCGGACAGGGCTTAAATCAGCCC. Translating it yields CASSFGQGLNQP. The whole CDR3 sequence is CASSFGQGLNQPQHF.

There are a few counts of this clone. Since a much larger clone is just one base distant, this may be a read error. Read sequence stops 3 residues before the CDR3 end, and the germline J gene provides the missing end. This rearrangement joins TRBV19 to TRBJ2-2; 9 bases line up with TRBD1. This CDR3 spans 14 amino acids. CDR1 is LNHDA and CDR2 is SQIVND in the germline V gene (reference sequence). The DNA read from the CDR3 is TGTGCCAGCATAAACAGGGGGCGTGGGGAAAAG. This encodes CASINRGRGEK. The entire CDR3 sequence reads CASINRGRGEKLFF.

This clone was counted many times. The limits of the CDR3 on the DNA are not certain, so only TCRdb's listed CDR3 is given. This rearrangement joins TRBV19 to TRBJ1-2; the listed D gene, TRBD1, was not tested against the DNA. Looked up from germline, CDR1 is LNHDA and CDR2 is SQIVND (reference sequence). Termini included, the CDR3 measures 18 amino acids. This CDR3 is CASTSGGTGSVSDYGYTF.

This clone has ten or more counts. CDR3 loop: CAFDRGRQETQYF. The CDR3 bases that were read are TGTGCCTTCGACAGGGGTCGCCAAGAGACC. The chain employs TRBV30 and TRBJ2-5; 8 bases line up with TRBD1. The read ends 3 residues early relative to the CDR3; the germline J gene fills the gap. The J segment lost 1 base and the V segment lost 7 bases, leaving 5 bases of the junction unmatched. This CDR3 has 13 amino acids. The germline V gene has CDR1 GTSNPN and CDR2 SVGIG (reference sequence).

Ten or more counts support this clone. CDR3 bases read: TGTGCCAGCAGCTTGACTGCGGGTGGC. It encodes CASSLTAGG. The complete CDR3 reads CASSLTAGGYTF. This rearrangement joins TRBV5-6 to TRBJ1-2; no firm D call. The CDR3 extends 3 residues past the end of the read, so its final part is completed from the germline J gene. Germline CDR1 SGHDT, CDR2 YYEEEE. Trimming pared 1 base from V and 7 bases from J, leaving 8 bases between. This CDR3 region has 12 residues.

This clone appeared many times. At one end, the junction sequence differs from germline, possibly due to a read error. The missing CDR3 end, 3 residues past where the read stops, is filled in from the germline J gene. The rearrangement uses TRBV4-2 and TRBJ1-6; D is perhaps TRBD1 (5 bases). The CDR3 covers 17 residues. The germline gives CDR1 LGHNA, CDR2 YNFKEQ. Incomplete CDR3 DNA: TGCGCCAGCAGCCAAGTGGCGGGGGGATATGGATTCTCACCC. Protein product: CASSQVAGGYGFSP. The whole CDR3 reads CASSQVAGGYGFSPLHF.

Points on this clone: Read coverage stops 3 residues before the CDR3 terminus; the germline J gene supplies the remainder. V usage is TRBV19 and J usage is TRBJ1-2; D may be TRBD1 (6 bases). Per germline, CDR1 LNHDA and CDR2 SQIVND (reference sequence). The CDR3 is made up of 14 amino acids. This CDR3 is CASSTPYRVNTYTF. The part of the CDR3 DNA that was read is TGTGCCAGTAGTACACCATACAGGGTAAATACC.

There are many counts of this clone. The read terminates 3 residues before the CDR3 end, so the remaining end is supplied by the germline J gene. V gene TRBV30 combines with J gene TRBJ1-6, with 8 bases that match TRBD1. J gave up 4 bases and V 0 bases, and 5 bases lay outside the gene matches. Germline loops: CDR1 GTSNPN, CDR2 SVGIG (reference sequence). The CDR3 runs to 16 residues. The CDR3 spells CAWSVGDRIYNSPLHF. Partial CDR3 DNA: TGTGCCTGGAGTGTAGGGGACAGGATTTATAATTCACCC.

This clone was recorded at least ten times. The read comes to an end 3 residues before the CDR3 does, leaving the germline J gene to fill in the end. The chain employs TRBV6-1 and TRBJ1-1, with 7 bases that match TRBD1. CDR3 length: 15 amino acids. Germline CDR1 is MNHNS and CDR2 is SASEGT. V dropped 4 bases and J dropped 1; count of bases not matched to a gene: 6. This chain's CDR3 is CASSARQGTNTEAFF. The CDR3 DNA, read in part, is TGTGCCAGCAGTGCCCGACAGGGTACGAACACTGAA.

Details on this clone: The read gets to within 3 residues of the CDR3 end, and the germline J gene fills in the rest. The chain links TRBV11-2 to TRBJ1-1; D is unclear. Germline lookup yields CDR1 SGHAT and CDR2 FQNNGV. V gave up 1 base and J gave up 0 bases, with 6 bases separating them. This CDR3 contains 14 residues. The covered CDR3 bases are TGTGCCAGCAGCTTAGGGCGGTTGAACACTGAA. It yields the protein CASSLGRLNTE. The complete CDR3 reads CASSLGRLNTEAFF. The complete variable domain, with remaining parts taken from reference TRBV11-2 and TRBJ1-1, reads EAGVAQSPRYKIIEKRQSVAFWCNPISGHATLYWYQQILGQGPKLLIQFQNNGVVDDSQLPKDRFSAERLKGVDSTLKIQPAKLEDSAVYLCASSLGRLNTEAFFGQGTRLTVV.

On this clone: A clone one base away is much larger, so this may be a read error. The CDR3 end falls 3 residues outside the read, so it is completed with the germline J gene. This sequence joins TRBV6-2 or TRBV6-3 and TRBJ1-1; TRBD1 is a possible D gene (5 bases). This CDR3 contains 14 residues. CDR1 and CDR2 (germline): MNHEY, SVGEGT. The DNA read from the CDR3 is TGTGCCAGCAGTTATTTTGGGGGGATCAGTGGA. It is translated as CASSYFGGISG. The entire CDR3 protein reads CASSYFGGISGAFF.

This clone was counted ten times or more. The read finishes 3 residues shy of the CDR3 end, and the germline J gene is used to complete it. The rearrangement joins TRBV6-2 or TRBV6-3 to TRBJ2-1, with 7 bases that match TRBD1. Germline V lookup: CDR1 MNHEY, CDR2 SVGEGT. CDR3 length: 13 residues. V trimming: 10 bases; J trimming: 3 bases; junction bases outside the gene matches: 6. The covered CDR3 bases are TGTGCCACAGGGACAGCAAACTACAATGAG. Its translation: CATGTANYNE. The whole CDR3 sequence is CATGTANYNEQFF.

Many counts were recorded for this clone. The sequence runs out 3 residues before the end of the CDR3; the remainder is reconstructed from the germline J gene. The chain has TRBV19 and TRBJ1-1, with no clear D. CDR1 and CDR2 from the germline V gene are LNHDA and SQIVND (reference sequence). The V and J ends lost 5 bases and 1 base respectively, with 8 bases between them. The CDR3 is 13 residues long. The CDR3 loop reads CASSLSGNTEAFF. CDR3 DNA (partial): TGTGCCAGTAGTTTATCAGGGAACACTGAA.

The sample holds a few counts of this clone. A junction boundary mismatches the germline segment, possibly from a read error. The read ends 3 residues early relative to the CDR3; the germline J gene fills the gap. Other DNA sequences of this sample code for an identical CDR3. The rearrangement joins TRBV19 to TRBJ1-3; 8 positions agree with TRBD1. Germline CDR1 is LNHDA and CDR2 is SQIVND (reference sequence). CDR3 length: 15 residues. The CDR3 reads CASRGQGHSGNTIYF. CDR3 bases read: TGTGCCAGCCGAGGACAGGGACACTCTGGAAACACG.

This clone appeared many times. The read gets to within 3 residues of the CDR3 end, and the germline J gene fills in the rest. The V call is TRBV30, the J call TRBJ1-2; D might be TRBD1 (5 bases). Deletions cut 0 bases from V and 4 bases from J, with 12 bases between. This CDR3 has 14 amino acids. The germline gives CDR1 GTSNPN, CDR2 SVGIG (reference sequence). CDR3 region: CAWSVITGIYGYTF. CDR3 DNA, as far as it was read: TGTGCCTGGAGTGTAATTACAGGAATCTATGGC. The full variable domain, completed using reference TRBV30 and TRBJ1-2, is SQTIHQWPATLVQPVGSPLSLECTVEGTSNPNLYWYRQAAGRGLQLLFYSVGIGQISSEVPQNLSASRPQDRQFILSSKKLLLSDSGFYLCAWSVITGIYGYTFGSGTRLTVV.

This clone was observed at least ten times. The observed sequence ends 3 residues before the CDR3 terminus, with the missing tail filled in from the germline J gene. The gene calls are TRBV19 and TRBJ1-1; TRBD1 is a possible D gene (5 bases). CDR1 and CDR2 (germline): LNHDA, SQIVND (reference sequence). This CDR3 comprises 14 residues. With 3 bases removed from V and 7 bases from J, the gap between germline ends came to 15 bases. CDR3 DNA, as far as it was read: TGTGCCAGTAGTATTGGACAAGGGTTGGGTGAA. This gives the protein CASSIGQGLGE. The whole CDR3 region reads CASSIGQGLGEAFF.

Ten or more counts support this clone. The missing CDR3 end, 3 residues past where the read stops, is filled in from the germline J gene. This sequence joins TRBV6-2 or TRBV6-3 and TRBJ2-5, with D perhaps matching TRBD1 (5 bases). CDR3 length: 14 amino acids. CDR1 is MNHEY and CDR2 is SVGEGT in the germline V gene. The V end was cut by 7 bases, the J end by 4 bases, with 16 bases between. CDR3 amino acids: CASMVKGWLETQYF. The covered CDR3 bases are TGTGCCAGCATGGTGAAGGGGTGGTTAGAGACC.

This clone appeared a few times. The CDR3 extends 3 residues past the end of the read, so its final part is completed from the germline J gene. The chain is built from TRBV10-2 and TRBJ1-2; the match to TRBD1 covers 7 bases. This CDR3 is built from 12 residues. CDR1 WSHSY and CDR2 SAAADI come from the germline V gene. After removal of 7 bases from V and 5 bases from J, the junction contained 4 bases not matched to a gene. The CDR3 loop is CASMRDSYGYTF. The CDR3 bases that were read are TGCGCCAGCATGCGGGACAGTTATGGC.

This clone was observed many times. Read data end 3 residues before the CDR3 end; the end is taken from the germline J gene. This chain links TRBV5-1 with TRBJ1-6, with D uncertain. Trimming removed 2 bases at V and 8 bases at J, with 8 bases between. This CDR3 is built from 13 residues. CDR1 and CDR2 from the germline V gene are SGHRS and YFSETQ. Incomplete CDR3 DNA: TGCGCCAGCAGCTTTCGCGGGGATTCACCC. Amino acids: CASSFRGDSP. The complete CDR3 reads CASSFRGDSPLHF.

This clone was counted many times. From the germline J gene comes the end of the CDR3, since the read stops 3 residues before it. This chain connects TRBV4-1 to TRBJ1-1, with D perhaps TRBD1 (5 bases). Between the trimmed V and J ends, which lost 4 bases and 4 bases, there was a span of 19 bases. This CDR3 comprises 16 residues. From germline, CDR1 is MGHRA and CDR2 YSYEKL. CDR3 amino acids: CASSPGGPFTSTEAFF. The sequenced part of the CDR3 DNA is TGCGCCAGCAGCCCGGGGGGTCCCTTTACTAGCACTGAA.

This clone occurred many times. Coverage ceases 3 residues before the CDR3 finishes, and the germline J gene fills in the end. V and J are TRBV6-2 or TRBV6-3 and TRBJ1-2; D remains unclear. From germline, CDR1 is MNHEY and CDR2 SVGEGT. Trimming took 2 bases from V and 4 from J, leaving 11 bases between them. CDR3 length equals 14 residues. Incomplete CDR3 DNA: TGTGCCAGCAGTTACCGGCAGGCTTTCTATGGC. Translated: CASSYRQAFYG. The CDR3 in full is CASSYRQAFYGYTF.

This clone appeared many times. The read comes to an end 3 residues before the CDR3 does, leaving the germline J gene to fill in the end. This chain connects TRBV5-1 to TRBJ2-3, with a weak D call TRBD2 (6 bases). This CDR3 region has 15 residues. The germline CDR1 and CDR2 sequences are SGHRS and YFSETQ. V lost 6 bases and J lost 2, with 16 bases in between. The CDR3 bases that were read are TGCGCCAGCAACCCGGCGCAGGGACTCACAGATACG. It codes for CASNPAQGLTDT. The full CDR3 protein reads CASNPAQGLTDTQYF.

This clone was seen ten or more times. The CDR3 sequence is CASSLRQRDQPQHF. The part of the CDR3 DNA that was read is TGTGCCAGCAGCTTAAGACAGAGGGATCAGCCC. J is TRBJ1-5 and V is TRBV7-8; the D gene is possibly TRBD1 (5 bases). The read comes to an end 3 residues before the CDR3 does, leaving the germline J gene to fill in the end. Trimming removed 2 bases from V and 5 bases from J, with 10 bases in between. This CDR3 spans 14 amino acids. The V gene's germline CDR1 is SGHVS and CDR2 FQNEAQ. Variable domain in full (rest from reference TRBV7-8 and TRBJ1-5): GAGVSQSPRYKVAKRGQDVALRCDPISGHVSLFWYQQALGQGPEFLTYFQNEAQLDKSGLPSDRFFAERPEGSVSTLKIQRTQQEDSAVYLCASSLRQRDQPQHFGDGTRLSIL.